This section outlines one T cell receptor (beta chain) sequence together with its context. The data originate from a study of OX40 agonist ivuxolimab in advanced cancers. Clones were read by immunoSEQ multiplex PCR, and TCRdb kept only the in-frame ones, dropping some. The table records more than 70,000 clones, 84% of them present only once. The CDR3 covers 12 residues. Germline CDR1 and CDR2: MDHEN and SYDVKM. Trimming took off 7 bases at V and 8 bases at J, with 12 bases between the two ends. The TCR comes from an adult with an advanced solid tumor such as melanoma, head and neck, liver or kidney cancer. The rearrangement links TRBV28 to TRBJ1-3; weak D call: TRBD1 (5 bases). The sequences come from CD4+ or CD8+ T cells sorted from blood, collected in a trial of the OX40 agonist ivuxolimab. Written as DNA, the CDR3 is TGTGCCAGCATTGCCAAAGGGGACACCATATATTTT. Amino acid sequence: CASIAKGDTIYF.